This T cell receptor beta chain was captured by sequencing in a study of CD8+ T cells in alopecia areata. At the level of the study: Patients remained on tofacitinib for 6 to 18 months and then went 6 months without it.

Sequencing relied on a cDNA template that was reverse transcribed from extracted RNA. Sequencing used immunoSEQ multiplex PCR; TCRdb keeps in-frame clones, though not all of them. In the table there are approximately 210,000 clones, 50% to 75% of which are singletons. Concerning this clone: What it recognizes is unknown.

Germline CDR1 reads SEHNR; CDR2 reads FQNEAQ (reference sequence). The CDR3 is 15 amino acids. Trimming left V 5 bases short and J 13 bases short, with 21 bases between. Overall study results and limits: The study found tofacitinib significantly decreased scalp clonality and expanded CD8+ clones among the top 100. One nonresponder makes the tie between baseline CD8+ expansion and response uncertain. Higher clonality than in normal scalp was seen in lesional scalp, especially alopecia totalis/universalis.

Sample treatment: oral pan-JAK inhibitor, 5-10 mg twice daily. The rearrangement uses TRBV7-9 and TRBJ2-6, with a weak D call TRBD1 (6 bases). The receptor's source is a human donor with alopecia areata. This material consisted of CD4+ T cells sorted from blood, taken at week 4, from a patient treated with tofacitinib. Here the CDR3 reads CASSITTGPQKVLTF. In DNA form, the CDR3 reads TGTGCCAGCAGCATTACGACAGGCCCCCAAAAAGTCCTGACTTTC.